One and the same sample provided the 24 T cell receptor beta chains below, sequenced in a study of early T cells in non-severe SARS-CoV-2 infection. TCRdb redid the calling of the 5' RACE reads with MiXCR, one entry per CDR3 protein. The sample records approximately 71,000 distinct CDR3 sequences, approximately 12% being singletons. The sequenced material came from whole blood. These receptors came from an adult who was a healthcare worker with PCR-confirmed SARS-CoV-2 infection or an uninfected control (not recorded which).

This clonotype occurred many times. The chain carries TRBV6-1 and TRBJ2-7; 13 nucleotides line up with TRBD2. V trimming: 4 bases; J trimming: 6 bases; junction bases outside the gene matches: 9. Germline CDR1 MNHNS, CDR2 SASEGT. The CDR3 runs 16 residues. The DNA of the CDR3 is TGTGCCAGCAGTGCTCGGACTAGCGGGAGTTGGGTCGAGCAGTACTTC. Residues: CASSARTSGSWVEQYF.

The chain links TRBV5-1 to TRBJ2-3, with unresolved D. The germline V gene encodes CDR1 SGHRS and CDR2 YFSETQ. The CDR3 extends over 13 amino acids. V was cut by 4 bases and J by 2 bases, with 8 bases left in between. The CDR3 sequence: CASSPDPTDTQYF. The CDR3 bases are TGCGCCAGCAGCCCAGATCCCACAGATACGCAGTATTTT.

This clonotype was recorded a few times. The rearrangement links TRBV29-1 to TRBJ2-5; D gene uncertain. Trimming pared 6 bases from V and 7 bases from J, leaving 12 bases between. CDR3 length: 11 amino acids. Germline lookup yields CDR1 SQVTM and CDR2 ANQGSEA. CDR3 in amino acids: CSVAYGSTQYF. CDR3 DNA sequence: TGCAGCGTCGCGTATGGGTCGACCCAGTACTTC.

The chain couples TRBV4-1 to TRBJ2-3; a weak D match, TRBD1 (6 bases). Per the germline V gene, CDR1 is MGHRA and CDR2 is YSYEKL. The CDR3 is 14 residues long. V dropped 2 bases and J dropped 7 bases, with 13 bases sitting between them. The CDR3 DNA reads TGCGCCAGCAGCCAAAAACAGGGTTCAAATACGCAGTATTTT. Translated: CASSQKQGSNTQYF.

This clonotype appeared many times. The chain employs TRBV3-1 and TRBJ2-1; 10 bases are a match to TRBD2. CDR3 length: 17 amino acids. Germline V lookup: CDR1 LGHDT, CDR2 YNNKEL (reference sequence). The trim removed 7 bases at V and 6 bases at J, leaving 15 bases unmatched. CDR3 sequence reads: CASTSRPGTSASNEQFF. CDR3 sequence (DNA): TGTGCCAGCACCTCACGTCCCGGGACTAGCGCCTCCAATGAGCAGTTCTTC.

The table lists this clonotype with a few counts. The V gene is TRBV7-2, the J gene TRBJ2-1; 8 bases agree with TRBD2. CDR3 length equals 15 residues. Trimming took 1 base from V and 4 from J; bases not matched to a gene: 3. Germline CDR1 is SGHTA and CDR2 is FQGNSA. In DNA form, the CDR3 reads TGTGCCAGCAGCTTAGAAACTAGCGGATACAATGAGCAGTTCTTC. Its translation is CASSLETSGYNEQFF.

In this sample, this clonotype turned up many times. This chain uses TRBV20-1 with TRBJ2-1; D may be TRBD1 or TRBD2 (5 bases each). There are 15 residues in the CDR3. Trimming removed 4 bases from V and 4 bases from J, with 17 bases in between. Germline V lookup: CDR1 DFQATT, CDR2 SNEGSKA (reference sequence). The CDR3 DNA reads as TGCAGTGCTAAGGGGTACGGACTGAAGTACAATGAGCAGTTCTTC. Translating it yields CSAKGYGLKYNEQFF.

This clonotype was observed at least ten times. The chain couples TRBV6-1 to TRBJ2-7, with 8 positions matching TRBD1. The ends lost 4 bases at V and 7 bases at J; junction bases unmatched: 6. Germline assignment: CDR1 MNHNS and CDR2 SASEGT. The CDR3 is 13 residues long. CDR3 nucleotides: TGTGCCAGCAGTGGGACAGGGTTGGGGGAGCAGTACTTC. It is translated as CASSGTGLGEQYF.

This clonotype occurred many times. The gene calls are TRBV12-5 and TRBJ1-4; 7 nucleotides line up with TRBD1. Unmatched junction bases numbered 3, after V lost 6 bases and J lost 2 bases. The CDR3 totals 14 residues. Germline loops: CDR1 LGHNT, CDR2 FRNRAP. The CDR3 nucleotides read TGTGCTAGTGGCCCGGGACAGACTAATGAAAAACTGTTTTTT. Translated: CASGPGQTNEKLFF.

This clonotype was picked up many times. V gene TRBV11-2 combines with J gene TRBJ2-3; D gene uncertain. From germline, CDR1 is SGHAT and CDR2 FQNNGV. CDR3 length: 13 amino acids. V dropped 3 bases and J dropped 3 bases, with 7 bases sitting between them. DNA for the CDR3: TGTGCCAGCAGCTTGGCAGGAACAGATACGCAGTATTTT. The encoded protein is CASSLAGTDTQYF. Together with reference TRBV11-2 and TRBJ2-3, the CDR3 gives the full variable domain: EAGVAQSPRYKIIEKRQSVAFWCNPISGHATLYWYQQILGQGPKLLIQFQNNGVVDDSQLPKDRFSAERLKGVDSTLKIQPAKLEDSAVYLCASSLAGTDTQYFGPGTRLTVL.

This clonotype was seen more than once but under ten times. This sequence joins TRBV11-2 and TRBJ1-2; D unclear. CDR1 is SGHAT and CDR2 is FQNNGV in the germline V gene. Trimming took 1 base from V and 0 from J, leaving 6 bases between them. This CDR3 has 14 residues. The CDR3 is CASSLGLTNYGYTF. Written as DNA, the CDR3 is TGTGCCAGCAGCTTAGGGCTGACTAACTATGGCTACACCTTC.

This chain joins TRBV12-3 or TRBV12-4 and TRBJ1-5; a weak D match, TRBD1 (6 bases). V was trimmed by 3 bases and J by 3 bases, leaving 21 bases between them. This CDR3 is 18 amino acids long. The CDR3 nucleotides read TGTGCCAGCAGTTTTTACGGATCGGGGGCTATCGTCAATCAGCCCCAGCATTTT. Its protein product is CASSFYGSGAIVNQPQHF.

This clonotype came up many times. The CDR3 reads CSVRQGGQNEQFF. CDR3 bases: TGCAGCGTACGACAGGGGGGGCAGAATGAGCAGTTCTTC. J is TRBJ2-1 and V is TRBV29-1; TRBD1 aligns across 9 bases. Germline values: CDR1 SQVTM, CDR2 ANQGSEA. The trim removed 6 bases at V and 7 bases at J, leaving 7 bases unmatched. This CDR3 region has 13 residues.

This clonotype was counted at least ten times. V gene TRBV12-3 or TRBV12-4 combines with J gene TRBJ2-1, with 10 positions matching TRBD2. The CDR3 is 17 amino acids. Trimming removed 0 bases from V and 0 bases from J; junction bases left unmatched: 2. CDR3 sequence (DNA): TGTGCCAGCAGTTTAGCACCTAGCGGGAGCTCCTACAATGAGCAGTTCTTC. Protein product: CASSLAPSGSSYNEQFF.

J is TRBJ2-1 and V is TRBV12-3 or TRBV12-4; 10 positions match TRBD1. Trimming cost V 6 bases and J 3 bases; bases outside gene matches: 8. The length of the CDR3 is 16 residues. The CDR3 coding sequence is TGTGCCAGCAGGCCTCTGACAGGGGGCAGCTACAATGAGCAGTTCTTC. This translates into CASRPLTGGSYNEQFF.

The sample holds a few counts of this clonotype. V is TRBV6-2 or TRBV6-3 and J is TRBJ1-5; D is possibly TRBD1 (5 bases). The CDR3 length is 16 residues. Trimming stripped 6 bases from V and 5 bases from J, with 20 bases between. Germline CDR1 MNHEY, CDR2 SVGEGT. CDR3 in amino acids: CASRPTQPQGHQPQHF. In DNA, the CDR3 is TGTGCCAGCAGGCCAACACAGCCCCAGGGACATCAGCCCCAGCATTTT.

This clonotype was seen a handful of times. The chain joins TRBV6-1 to TRBJ2-3; possibly TRBD2 for D (6 bases). Germline loops: CDR1 MNHNS, CDR2 SASEGT. The CDR3 totals 13 residues. V lost 7 bases and J lost 0, with 8 bases in between. The CDR3 nucleotides are TGTGCCAGCACCCTAGCGAGCACAGATACGCAGTATTTT. Residues: CASTLASTDTQYF.

This clonotype has a count of ten or more. The J gene is TRBJ2-2, the V gene TRBV7-6; perhaps D is TRBD1 or TRBD2 (5 bases each). The CDR3 has 12 residues. Germline V gene data show CDR1 as SGHVS and CDR2 as FNYEAQ. V shed 11 bases and J shed 0 bases, with 7 bases lying between them. CDR3 residues: CAGGPNTGELFF. Here the CDR3 DNA reads TGTGCCGGGGGACCGAACACCGGGGAGCTGTTTTTT.

The rearrangement links TRBV19 to TRBJ2-5, with 7 bases identical to TRBD1. J was trimmed by 5 bases and V by 4 bases; bases with no gene match: 10. The CDR3 consists of 15 residues. The germline V gene has CDR1 LNHDA and CDR2 SQIVND (reference sequence). CDR3 sequence reads: CASSNTGTATETQYF. The CDR3 DNA reads as TGTGCCAGTAGTAATACCGGGACAGCCACGGAGACCCAGTACTTC.

Many counts were recorded for this clonotype. This chain joins TRBV3-1 and TRBJ1-5; 7 nucleotides agree with TRBD1. V lost 2 bases and J lost 3; bases outside the gene matches: 4. The CDR3 length is 15 residues. Looked up from germline, CDR1 is LGHDT and CDR2 is YNNKEL (reference sequence). Here the CDR3 reads CASSQRQGTNQPQHF. In DNA form, the CDR3 reads TGTGCCAGCAGCCAACGACAGGGAACCAATCAGCCCCAGCATTTT.

A few counts support this clonotype. This chain joins TRBV27 and TRBJ2-7, with 10 bases that match TRBD2. CDR3 length: 15 residues. Trimming removed 5 bases from V and 5 bases from J; junction bases left unmatched: 9. The germline gives CDR1 MNHEY, CDR2 SMNVEV (reference sequence). CDR3 sequence: CASSIRTSGGDEQYF. The CDR3 DNA is TGTGCCAGCAGTATCCGGACTAGCGGAGGGGACGAGCAGTACTTC.

The table lists this clonotype with many counts. This chain uses TRBV5-1 with TRBJ2-7; 10 nucleotides line up with TRBD2. V was pared by 4 bases and J by 2 bases, with 6 bases of the junction left unmatched. CDR1 and CDR2 from the germline V gene are SGHRS and YFSETQ. The CDR3 spans 15 residues. CDR3 in amino acids: CASSPGLALAYEQYF. The CDR3, as DNA: TGCGCCAGCAGCCCGGGACTAGCGCTGGCCTACGAGCAGTACTTC.

The V gene is TRBV28, the J gene TRBJ1-1; TRBD1 matches at 8 bases. The V gene end was trimmed by 5 bases and the J gene end by 0 bases; junction bases not matched to a gene: 8. Germline V gene sequence: CDR1 MDHEN, CDR2 SYDVKM. This CDR3 has 16 residues. Written as DNA, the CDR3 is TGTGCCAGCAGTAGCGGACAGGGTCTCATGAACACTGAAGCTTTCTTT. Amino acids: CASSSGQGLMNTEAFF.

V and J are TRBV7-9 and TRBJ1-5; 7 bases map to TRBD1. The ends lost 6 bases at V and 2 bases at J; junction bases unmatched: 7. The CDR3 covers 15 residues. Germline V gene data show CDR1 as SEHNR and CDR2 as FQNEAQ (reference sequence). In nucleotides, the CDR3 is TGTGCCAGCAGTCAACAGGGGCTTGGCAATCAGCCCCAGCATTTT. Amino acids: CASSQQGLGNQPQHF.